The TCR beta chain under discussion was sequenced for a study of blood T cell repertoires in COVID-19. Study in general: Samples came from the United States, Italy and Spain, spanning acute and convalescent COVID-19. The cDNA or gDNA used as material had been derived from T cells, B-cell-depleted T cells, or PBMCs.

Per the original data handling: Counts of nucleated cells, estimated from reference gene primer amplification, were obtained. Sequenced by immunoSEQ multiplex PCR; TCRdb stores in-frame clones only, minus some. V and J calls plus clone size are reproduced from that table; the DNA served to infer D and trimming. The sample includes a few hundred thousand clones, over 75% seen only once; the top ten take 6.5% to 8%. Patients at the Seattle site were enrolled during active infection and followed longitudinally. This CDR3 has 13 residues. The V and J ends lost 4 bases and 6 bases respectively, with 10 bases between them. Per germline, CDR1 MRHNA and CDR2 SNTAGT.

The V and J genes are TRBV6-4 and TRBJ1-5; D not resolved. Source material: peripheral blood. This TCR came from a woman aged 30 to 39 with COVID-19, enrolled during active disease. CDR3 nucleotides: TGTGCCAGCAGTGGGCAGGAGGGTCAGCCCCAGCATTTT. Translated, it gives CASSGQEGQPQHF.